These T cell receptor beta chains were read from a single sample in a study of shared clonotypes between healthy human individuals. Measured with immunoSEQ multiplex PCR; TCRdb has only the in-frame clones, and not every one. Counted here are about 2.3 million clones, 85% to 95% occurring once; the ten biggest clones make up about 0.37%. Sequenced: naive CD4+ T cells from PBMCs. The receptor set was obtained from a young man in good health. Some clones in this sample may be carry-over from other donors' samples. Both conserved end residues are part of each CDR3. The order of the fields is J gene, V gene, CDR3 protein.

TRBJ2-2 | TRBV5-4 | CASSLGRLGFGELFF
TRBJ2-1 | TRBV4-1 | CASGRNRDRVNEQFF
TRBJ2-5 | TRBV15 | CATQVWGQETQYF
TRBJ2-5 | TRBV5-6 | CASSLGPNKETQYF
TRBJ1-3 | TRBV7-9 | CASGQSRSGNTIYF
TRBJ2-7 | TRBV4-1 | CASSQGPWDRFSSYEQYF
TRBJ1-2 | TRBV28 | CASNPGNSYGYTF
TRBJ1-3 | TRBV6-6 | CASSTRRGDSGNTIYF
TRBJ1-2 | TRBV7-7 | CASSPIRGQGYGYTF
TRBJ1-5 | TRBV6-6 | CASSYDRNQPQHF
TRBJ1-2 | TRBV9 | CASSPGGRTSYGYTF
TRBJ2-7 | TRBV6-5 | CASSYSNLAGNYEQYF
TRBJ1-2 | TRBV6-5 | CASSRTGGGYTF
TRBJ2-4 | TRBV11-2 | CASSLLKGAAKNIQYF
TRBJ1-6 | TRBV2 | CASSGPTGASSPLHF
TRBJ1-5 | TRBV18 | CASSPGQVHVQPQHF
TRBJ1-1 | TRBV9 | CASSVDGVVDTEAFF
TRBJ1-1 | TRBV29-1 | CSVDGTGTWDFF
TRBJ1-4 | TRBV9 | CASSVGGVDEKLFF
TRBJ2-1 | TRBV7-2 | CASSPQGLAGDIEQFF
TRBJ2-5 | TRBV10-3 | CAISGAEGETQYF
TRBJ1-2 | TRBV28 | CASSPLDRTAYGYTF
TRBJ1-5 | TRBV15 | CATSRGKGEGNQPQHF
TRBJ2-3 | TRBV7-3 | CASSLDPGADTQYF
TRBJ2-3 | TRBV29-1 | CSGRKNRGLVTDTQYF
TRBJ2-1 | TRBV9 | CASSIGISSYNEQFF
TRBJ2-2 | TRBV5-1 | CASSLAAPNTGELFF
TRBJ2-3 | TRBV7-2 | CASSRTGPGDTQYF
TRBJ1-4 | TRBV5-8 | CASSLLGQGYNEKLFF